The sequence of this TCR beta chain was determined in a study of blood T cell repertoires in COVID-19. Across the study: There were acute and convalescent COVID-19 samples, and they came from the United States, Italy and Spain.

This CDR3 is 15 amino acids long. Trimming cost V 2 bases and J 1 base, with 9 bases left between them. Germline-derived CDR1 and CDR2 are LGHNA and YNFKEQ. In this sample, this clone turned up a few times. Method: immunoSEQ multiplex PCR; TCRdb's copy keeps in-frame clones and lacks some. Of about 110,000 clones in the sample, around 80% were seen once. This TCR was recovered from a woman aged 80 or over with active or convalescent COVID-19. The rearrangement links TRBV4-2 to TRBJ1-5; D not resolved. Sample: peripheral blood. CDR3 DNA sequence: TGTGCCAGCAGCCAATTTCACCGGAGCAATCAGCCCCAGCATTTT. It specifies CASSQFHRSNQPQHF.